This T cell receptor beta chain was observed in a study of cytomegalovirus exposure and HLA in healthy donors. The overall study: Earlier results showed roughly 120 million unique TCR beta sequences derived from approximately 180 million T cells. Study-level points and caveats: Reportedly, HLA-A and HLA-B alleles of most subjects were accurately predicted from TCR beta.

The PCR had 60 Vbeta and 13 Jbeta primers. Original handling: In a later analysis, of tens of millions of unique beta chains, about 11 million appeared in at least two donors. Sequencing used immunoSEQ multiplex PCR; TCRdb keeps in-frame clones, though not all of them. V and J calls and clone size are copied from that table; D and trimming were computed from the DNA. In the table there are 100,000 to 150,000 clones, over 80% of which are singletons. For this clone: As yet, its antigen is unknown.

Participants comprised healthy donors of bone marrow. The CDR3 has 16 residues. CDR1 is SEHNR and CDR2 is FQNEAQ in the germline V gene (reference sequence). V lost 2 bases to trimming and J lost 3 bases, with 14 bases between them. The TCR sequence derives from a boy aged 5-17 years in good health and CMV-seronegative. Sequenced: PBMCs. This chain joins TRBV7-9 and TRBJ1-3; possibly TRBD1 for D (6 bases). This CDR3 is CASSLIPGAGGNTIYF. The CDR3 DNA reads TGTGCCAGCAGCTTAATCCCAGGGGCAGGTGGAAACACCATATATTTT.